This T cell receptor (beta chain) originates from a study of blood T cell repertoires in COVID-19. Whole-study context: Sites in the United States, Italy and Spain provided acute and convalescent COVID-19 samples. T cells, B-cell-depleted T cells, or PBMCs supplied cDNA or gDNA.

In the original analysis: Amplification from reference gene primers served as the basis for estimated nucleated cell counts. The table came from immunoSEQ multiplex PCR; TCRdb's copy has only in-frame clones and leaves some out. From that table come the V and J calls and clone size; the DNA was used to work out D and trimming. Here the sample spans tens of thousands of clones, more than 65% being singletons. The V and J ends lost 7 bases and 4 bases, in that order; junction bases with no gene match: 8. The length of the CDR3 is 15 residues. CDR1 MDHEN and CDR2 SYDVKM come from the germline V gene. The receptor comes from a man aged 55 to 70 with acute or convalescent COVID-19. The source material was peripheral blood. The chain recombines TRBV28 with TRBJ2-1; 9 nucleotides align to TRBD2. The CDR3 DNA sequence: TGTGCCAGCACCGCCACTAGCGGGTATTACAATGAGCAGTTCTTC. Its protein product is CASTATSGYYNEQFF.